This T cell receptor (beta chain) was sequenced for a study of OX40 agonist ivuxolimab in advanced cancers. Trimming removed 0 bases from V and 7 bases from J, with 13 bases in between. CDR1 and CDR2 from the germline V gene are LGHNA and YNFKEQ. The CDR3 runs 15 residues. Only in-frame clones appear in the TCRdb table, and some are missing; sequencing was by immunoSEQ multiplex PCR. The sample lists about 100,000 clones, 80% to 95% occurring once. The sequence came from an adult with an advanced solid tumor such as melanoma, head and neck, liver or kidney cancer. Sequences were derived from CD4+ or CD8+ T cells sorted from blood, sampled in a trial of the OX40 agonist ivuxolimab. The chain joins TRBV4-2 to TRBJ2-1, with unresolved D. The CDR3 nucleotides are TGTGCCAGCAGCCAAGATCCTCAGGACGGGAATGAGCAGTTCTTC. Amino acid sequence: CASSQDPQDGNEQFF.